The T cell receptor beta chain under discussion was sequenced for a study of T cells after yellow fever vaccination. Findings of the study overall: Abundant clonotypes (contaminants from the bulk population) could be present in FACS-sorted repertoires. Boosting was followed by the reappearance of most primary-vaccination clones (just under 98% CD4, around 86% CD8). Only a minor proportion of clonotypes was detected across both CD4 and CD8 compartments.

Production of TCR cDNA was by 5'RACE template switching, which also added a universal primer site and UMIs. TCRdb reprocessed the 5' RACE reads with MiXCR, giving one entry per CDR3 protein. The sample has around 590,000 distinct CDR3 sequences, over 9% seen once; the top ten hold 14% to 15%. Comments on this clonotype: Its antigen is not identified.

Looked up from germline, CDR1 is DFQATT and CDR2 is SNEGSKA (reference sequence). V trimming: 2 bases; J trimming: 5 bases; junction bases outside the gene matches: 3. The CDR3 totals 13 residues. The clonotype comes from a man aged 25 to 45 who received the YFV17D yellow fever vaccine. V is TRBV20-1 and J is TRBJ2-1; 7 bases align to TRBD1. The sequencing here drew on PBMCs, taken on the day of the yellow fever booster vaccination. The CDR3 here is CSARRGQNNEQFF. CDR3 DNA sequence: TGCAGTGCTAGAAGGGGACAGAACAATGAGCAGTTCTTC.